One and the same sample provided the 24 T cell receptor beta chains below, sequenced in a study of blood T cell repertoires in COVID-19. Generated by immunoSEQ multiplex PCR, the TCRdb table keeps only in-frame clones and is missing some. The repertoire includes 300,000 or so clones, 87% of them detected once, and about 1.6% sits in the top ten. The sequenced sample consisted of peripheral blood. These TCRs come from a woman in her 40s who had recovered from COVID-19.

The V and J genes are TRBV2 and TRBJ2-4, with 10 bases matching TRBD2. Trimming took 7 bases from V and 1 from J; bases not matched to a gene: 1. Germline assignment: CDR1 SNHLY and CDR2 FYNNEI. This CDR3 contains 14 residues. CDR3 in amino acids: CASTTSGAKNIQYF. CDR3 coding DNA: TGTGCCAGCACGACTAGCGGGGCCAAAAACATTCAGTACTTC.

The chain combines TRBV9 with TRBJ1-1; D gene ambiguous. This CDR3 is built from 13 residues. V lost 3 bases and J lost 1, with 7 bases in between. The germline V gene encodes CDR1 SGDLS and CDR2 YYNGEE. The CDR3 loop reads CASSASQNTEAFF. The CDR3 region has the DNA TGTGCCAGCAGCGCATCACAGAACACTGAAGCTTTCTTT. Filled out from reference TRBV9 and TRBJ1-1, the complete variable domain reads DSGVTQTPKHLITATGQRVTLRCSPRSGDLSVYWYQQSLDQGLQFLIQYYNGEERAKGNILERFSAQQFPDLHSELNLSSLELGDSALYFCASSASQNTEAFFGQGTRLTVV.

The rearrangement joins TRBV19 to TRBJ1-5; D gene unclear. This CDR3 has 15 amino acids. Per germline, CDR1 LNHDA and CDR2 SQIVND (reference sequence). V shed 2 bases and J shed 1 base, with 9 bases lying between them. Written as DNA, the CDR3 is TGTGCCAGTAGTATAACAGAGCAAAGCAATCAGCCCCAGCATTTT. This encodes CASSITEQSNQPQHF. The whole variable domain, filled in from reference TRBV19 and TRBJ1-5, reads DGGITQSPKYLFRKEGQNVTLSCEQNLNHDAMYWYRQDPGQGLRLIYYSQIVNDFQKGDIAEGYSVSREKKESFPLTVTSAQKNPTAFYLCASSITEQSNQPQHFGDGTRLSIL.

The DNA for the CDR3 is TGTGCCAGCAGCCCCCAGGGAGGGAACACCATATATTTT. Residues: CASSPQGGNTIYF. J is TRBJ1-3 and V is TRBV9, with D possibly TRBD1 on 5 matching bases. V was cut by 4 bases and J by 7 bases, with 12 bases left in between. The CDR3 extends over 13 amino acids. Germline loops: CDR1 SGDLS, CDR2 YYNGEE.

The rearrangement uses TRBV5-4 and TRBJ1-1, with a weak D call TRBD1 (5 bases). From germline, CDR1 is SGHNT and CDR2 YYREEE (reference sequence). Trimming took off 2 bases at V and 3 bases at J, with 11 bases between the two ends. The CDR3 is 14 residues long. CDR3 DNA: TGTGCCAGCAGCTTTAATATCAGGGACACTGAAGCTTTCTTT. Translated, it gives CASSFNIRDTEAFF. Drawing the rest from reference TRBV5-4 and TRBJ1-1, the complete variable domain is ETGVTQSPTHLIKTRGQQVTLRCSSQSGHNTVSWYQQALGQGPQFIFQYYREEENGRGNFPPRFSGLQFPNYSSELNVNALELDDSALYLCASSFNIRDTEAFFGQGTRLTVV.

The rearrangement uses TRBV7-2 and TRBJ2-3, with 11 bases fitting TRBD2. The CDR3 covers 14 residues. J lost 6 bases, V lost 6 bases, and 5 bases had no gene match. In germline, CDR1 is SGHTA, CDR2 FQGNSA. The CDR3 reads CASRVAGGRDTQYF. DNA of the CDR3: TGTGCCAGCAGGGTAGCGGGGGGGCGTGATACGCAGTATTTT.

V gene TRBV5-1 combines with J gene TRBJ2-5; 15 positions agree with TRBD2. J lost 6 bases, V lost 3 bases, and 3 bases had no gene match. The germline CDR1 and CDR2 sequences are SGHRS and YFSETQ. The CDR3 is 15 residues long. CDR3 protein: CASSSGTSGGKTQYF. The CDR3, as DNA: TGCGCCAGCAGCTCGGGGACTAGCGGGGGGAAGACCCAGTACTTC. Together with reference TRBV5-1 and TRBJ2-5, the CDR3 gives the full variable domain: KAGVTQTPRYLIKTRGQQVTLSCSPISGHRSVSWYQQTPGQGLQFLFEYFSETQRNKGNFPGRFSGRQFSNSRSEMNVSTLELGDSALYLCASSSGTSGGKTQYFGPGTRLLVL.

This clone was picked up one time. The chain is built from TRBV15 and TRBJ1-2; the match to TRBD1 covers 9 bases. Germline lookup yields CDR1 LNHNV and CDR2 YYDKDF (reference sequence). Trimming at V came to 4 bases and at J to 4 bases, leaving 7 bases not matched to a gene. This CDR3 region has 15 residues. The CDR3 DNA sequence: TGTGCCACCAGCACTGGGACAGGGTCGATCTATGGCTACACCTTC. This gives the protein CATSTGTGSIYGYTF.

The chain recombines TRBV13 with TRBJ1-6; 7 positions match TRBD1. The germline gives CDR1 PRHDT, CDR2 FYEKMQ (reference sequence). J was trimmed by 8 bases and V by 7 bases; bases with no gene match: 11. CDR3 length equals 15 residues. This chain's CDR3 is CASTPWGDSHSPLHF. CDR3 nucleotide sequence: TGTGCCAGCACCCCTTGGGGGGACAGCCATTCACCCCTCCACTTT.

On this clone itself: One junction end disagrees with the germline gene, perhaps due to a read error. The V call is TRBV6-6, the J call TRBJ2-5; 8 bases align to TRBD2. CDR1 MNHNY and CDR2 SVGAGI come from the germline V gene (reference sequence). This CDR3 spans 16 amino acids. In DNA form, the CDR3 reads TGTGCCAGCAGTTACCAGCGGGGGACCTTTCAAGGGACCCAGTACTTC. This encodes CASSYQRGTFQGTQYF.

The rearrangement links TRBV7-2 to TRBJ2-7; D possibly corresponds to TRBD1 (5 bases). Germline values: CDR1 SGHTA, CDR2 FQGNSA. The CDR3 extends over 13 amino acids. The V gene lost 3 bases and the J gene lost 1 base, with 7 bases spanning the gap. The CDR3 DNA is TGTGCCAGCAGCTTTAGGGGTTCCTACGAGCAGTACTTC. It encodes CASSFRGSYEQYF.

The genes are TRBV30 and TRBJ1-6; D uncertain. This CDR3 contains 12 residues. V shed 1 base and J shed 4 bases, with 2 bases lying between them. The germline gives CDR1 GTSNPN, CDR2 SVGIG (reference sequence). CDR3 DNA sequence: TGTGCCTGGAGTGCTTATAATTCACCCCTCCACTTT. Its translation: CAWSAYNSPLHF.

V gene TRBV6-1 combines with J gene TRBJ1-3; 10 nucleotides line up with TRBD1. The CDR3 spans 20 residues. With 4 bases clipped from V and 1 base from J, the junction kept 16 bases outside the gene matches. Germline V gene sequence: CDR1 MNHNS, CDR2 SASEGT. The CDR3 DNA is TGTGCCAGCAGTGCAATGCGGGGGACAGGGGCTCGCACTTCTGGAAACACCATATATTTT. Amino acids: CASSAMRGTGARTSGNTIYF.

The CDR3 sequence: CSASHQGNYGYTF. The DNA for the CDR3 is TGCAGTGCTAGTCACCAGGGTAACTATGGCTACACCTTC. V gene TRBV20-1 combines with J gene TRBJ1-2; tentatively, D is TRBD1 (5 bases). The length of the CDR3 is 13 residues. The V gene's germline CDR1 is DFQATT and CDR2 SNEGSKA (reference sequence). Trimming took off 3 bases at V and 1 base at J, with 9 bases between the two ends.

The chain employs TRBV11-2 and TRBJ1-5; weak D call: TRBD1 (5 bases). CDR1 and CDR2 (germline): SGHAT, FQNNGV. This CDR3 has 13 amino acids. Trimming left V 3 bases short and J 5 bases short, with 8 bases between. The CDR3 DNA follows: TGTGCCAGCAGCTTGGAGACAGATCAGCCCCAGCATTTT. It encodes CASSLETDQPQHF.

This clone occurred a few times. The chain joins TRBV7-2 to TRBJ1-6; TRBD1 agrees at 8 bases. The ends lost 1 base at V and 6 bases at J; junction bases unmatched: 2. CDR1 is SGHTA, CDR2 FQGNSA, per germline. CDR3 size: 15 residues. DNA for the CDR3: TGTGCCAGCAGCTTAGTGGGACAGGTTAATTCACCCCTCCACTTT. The encoded protein is CASSLVGQVNSPLHF.

In its sample, this clone was seen a few times. The chain joins TRBV5-6 to TRBJ2-7; TRBD1 is a possible D gene (6 bases). Germline lookup yields CDR1 SGHDT and CDR2 YYEEEE. This CDR3 is built from 15 residues. Deletions cut 0 bases from V and 5 bases from J, with 15 bases between. CDR3 region: CASSLVGEGVNEQYF. DNA for the CDR3: TGTGCCAGCAGCTTGGTCGGAGAGGGGGTGAACGAGCAGTACTTC.

The rearrangement links TRBV9 to TRBJ1-1; perhaps TRBD1 as D (5 bases). This CDR3 has 14 amino acids. The germline CDR1 and CDR2 sequences are SGDLS and YYNGEE. Trimming removed 0 bases at V and 5 bases at J, with 11 bases between. The CDR3 here is CASSVEVGATEAFF. The CDR3 DNA reads TGTGCCAGCAGCGTAGAGGTAGGGGCGACTGAAGCTTTCTTT.

The chain links TRBV12-5 to TRBJ1-4, with D unclear. This CDR3 is 16 amino acids long. The germline gives CDR1 LGHNT, CDR2 FRNRAP. Trimming pared 1 base from V and 0 bases from J, leaving 9 bases between. CDR3 sequence: CASGLEQMATNEKLFF. DNA for the CDR3: TGTGCTAGTGGTTTGGAACAGATGGCAACTAATGAAAAACTGTTTTTT. Looking up the rest from reference TRBV12-5 and TRBJ1-4 gives the full variable domain: DARVTQTPRHKVTEMGQEVTMRCQPILGHNTVFWYRQTMMQGLELLAYFRNRAPLDDSGMPKDRFSAEMPDATLATLKIQPSEPRDSAVYFCASGLEQMATNEKLFFGSGTQLSVL.

The gene calls are TRBV6-6 and TRBJ2-2, with TRBD1 matching 9 bases. Unmatched junction bases numbered 4, after V lost 10 bases and J lost 4 bases. The germline V gene has CDR1 MNHNY and CDR2 SVGAGI (reference sequence). CDR3 length: 13 amino acids. CDR3 sequence reads: CATLDRGTGELFF. In DNA, the CDR3 is TGTGCCACCCTGGACAGGGGCACCGGGGAGCTGTTTTTT.

The chain carries TRBV5-4 and TRBJ2-7; 7 bases match TRBD2. Unmatched junction bases numbered 19, after V lost 9 bases and J lost 4 bases. The CDR3 runs 16 residues. Germline lookup yields CDR1 SGHNT and CDR2 YYREEE (reference sequence). Written as DNA, the CDR3 is TGTGCCACCCACCGTCTGACCGGGGGGACTCAATACGAGCAGTACTTC. Its protein is CATHRLTGGTQYEQYF.

J is TRBJ1-3 and V is TRBV5-5, with unresolved D. This CDR3 has 14 residues. The germline V gene encodes CDR1 SGHKS and CDR2 YYEKEE (reference sequence). The V and J ends lost 2 bases and 4 bases respectively, with 10 bases between them. The chain's CDR3 is CASSFTGVGNTIYF. The CDR3, as DNA: TGTGCCAGCAGCTTCACCGGGGTGGGAAACACCATATATTTT. Complete variable domain (other parts from reference TRBV5-5 and TRBJ1-3): DAGVTQSPTHLIKTRGQQVTLRCSPISGHKSVSWYQQVLGQGPQFIFQYYEKEERGRGNFPDRFSARQFPNYSSELNVNALLLGDSALYLCASSFTGVGNTIYFGEGSWLTVV.

The chain has TRBV9 and TRBJ2-1; 7 bases are a match to TRBD2. Per the germline V gene, CDR1 is SGDLS and CDR2 is YYNGEE. The CDR3 loop spans 13 amino acids. With 0 bases clipped from V and 10 bases from J, the junction kept 4 bases outside the gene matches. CDR3 sequence reads: CASSVDWRGEQFF. For the CDR3, the DNA is TGTGCCAGCAGCGTAGATTGGCGGGGGGAGCAGTTCTTC.

The genes are TRBV4-2 and TRBJ1-3; D ambiguous. The CDR3 is made up of 13 amino acids. Germline CDR1 and CDR2: LGHNA and YNFKEQ. Between the trimmed V and J ends, which lost 1 base and 8 bases, there was a span of 9 bases. CDR3 residues: CASSQGIGDTIYF. The CDR3 coding sequence is TGTGCCAGCAGCCAAGGAATCGGGGACACCATATATTTT.